This TCR beta chain was obtained from a study of regulatory T cells in long-lasting Graves disease. General study findings and limits: Segments TRBV28, TRBJ1-2 and TRBJ2-5 showed preferential usage in persistent disease.

The authors built TCR beta libraries using iRepertoire HTBI primers and Arm-PCR of CDR3 regions. TCRdb analysed the multiplex PCR reads with MiXCR anew, one entry per CDR3 protein. The table has roughly 560,000 distinct CDR3 sequences, about 11% seen once. V shed 5 bases, J shed 1 base, and the junction held 8 bases outside the gene matches. CDR1 is SEHNR, CDR2 FQNEAQ, per germline (reference sequence). CDR3 length equals 16 residues. This clonotype has a count of ten or more. Its specificity is unknown. Specified time point: newly diagnosed GD, antithyroid drugs for less than 3 months. TCR sequences were obtained from RNA taken from PBMCs. EDTA tubes held Nine milliliters of peripheral blood from each patient. The sample was also linked to a second study, of T cells in Graves' hyperthyroidism and ophthalmopathy. From that study: Blood also held most thyroid clonotypes expanded beyond 0.001.

This sequence joins TRBV7-9 and TRBJ1-3; TRBD1 matches 7 bases. Sample: peripheral blood mononuclear cells (PBMCs), taken at new diagnosis, from a patient treated with antithyroid drugs. The sequence derives from a woman in her thirties with Graves disease. CDR3 protein: CASSQRGTASGNTIYF. The CDR3 nucleotides read TGTGCCAGCAGCCAAAGGGGGACAGCGTCTGGAAACACCATATATTTT.